This T cell receptor (beta chain) comes out of a study of CD4 T cells in relation to SARS-CoV-2 and coronaviruses. In the study overall: After approximately 10 days of antigen culture, PBMC TCR beta CDR3s were sequenced. Study-wide points: No donor gave both pre-pandemic and post-infection samples. Monoreactive clones expanded significantly more to SARS-CoV-2 than crossreactive clones did.

Produced via immunoSEQ multiplex PCR; TCRdb's table is partial and in-frame only. The sample yields tens of thousands of clones, around 72% seen once. This clone occurred a few times. As yet, its antigen is unknown. CDR1 is MDHEN, CDR2 SYDVKM, per germline. The CDR3 is 14 amino acids. V was clipped by 7 bases and J by 7 bases; unmatched bases: 7. The unexposed donors gave CD4+ T cells in about 2011-2018, prior to COVID-19. CD4+ T cells were isolated from the cells after 10 days of culture. On days 3 and 7, cultures got half fresh IL-2 medium. This TCR derives from a human donor in good health. This rearrangement joins TRBV28 to TRBJ1-6; 7 nucleotides align to TRBD1. The sample consisted of CD4+ T cells from PBMCs, cultured in vitro. This CDR3 is CASTETGFNSPLHF. CDR3 coding DNA: TGTGCCAGCACCGAGACAGGGTTCAATTCACCCCTCCACTTT.